This entry lists 13 T cell receptor beta chains sequenced from one sample in a study of human T cells and chemical hapten exposure. Described time point: patch test 1, 2 weeks after DPC sensitization. Treatment here: therapeutic diphenylcyclopropenone sensitization with weekly scalp DPC. MiXCR was run by TCRdb on the RACE reads, yielding one entry per CDR3 protein. The sample has 180,000 or so distinct CDR3 sequences, about 14% seen once. Here the sequenced sample was whole blood, taken in connection with sensitization to the hapten diphenylcyclopropenone (DPC). These receptor sequences come from a young woman with alopecia areata. Some clones in this sample may be carry-over from other donors' samples.

This clonotype was seen a few times. This chain links TRBV11-2 with TRBJ2-2; D not certain. V was cut by 8 bases and J by 4 bases, with 11 bases left in between. The CDR3 covers 13 residues. Germline assignment: CDR1 SGHAT and CDR2 FQNNGV. CDR3 amino acids: CASPSSGTGELFF. CDR3 DNA: TGTGCCAGCCCCTCTTCCGGCACCGGGGAGCTGTTTTTT. Using reference TRBV11-2 and TRBJ2-2 for the parts outside the CDR3, the full variable domain is EAGVAQSPRYKIIEKRQSVAFWCNPISGHATLYWYQQILGQGPKLLIQFQNNGVVDDSQLPKDRFSAERLKGVDSTLKIQPAKLEDSAVYLCASPSSGTGELFFGEGSRLTVL.

V usage is TRBV28 and J usage is TRBJ1-2; no clear D. The germline V gene has CDR1 MDHEN and CDR2 SYDVKM. The CDR3 runs to 12 residues. Trimming pared 7 bases from V and 4 bases from J, leaving 10 bases between. The CDR3, as DNA: TGTGCCAGCACAGGAATGCCCTATGGCTACACCTTC. Residues: CASTGMPYGYTF.

This clonotype was seen many times. V gene TRBV29-1 combines with J gene TRBJ2-1; 7 nucleotides line up with TRBD2. CDR1 and CDR2 (germline): SQVTM, ANQGSEA. This CDR3 has 14 amino acids. The J segment lost 4 bases and the V segment lost 7 bases, leaving 10 bases of the junction unmatched. The CDR3 sequence is CSAPTGLGYNEQFF. The DNA of the CDR3 is TGCAGCGCGCCAACCGGACTAGGTTACAATGAGCAGTTCTTC.

This clonotype was observed a few times. V is TRBV28 and J is TRBJ2-7; D is undetermined. The V end was cut by 3 bases, the J end by 6 bases, with 9 bases between. Germline-derived CDR1 and CDR2 are MDHEN and SYDVKM. This CDR3 is built from 12 residues. CDR3 DNA: TGTGCCAGCAGTTTGTCCAAGGGCGAGCAGTACTTC. Translation: CASSLSKGEQYF.

This clonotype was seen many times. V gene TRBV28 combines with J gene TRBJ2-1; TRBD2 aligns across 16 bases. V dropped 5 bases and J dropped 1; count of bases not matched to a gene: 5. Germline-derived CDR1 and CDR2 are MDHEN and SYDVKM. The CDR3 extends over 18 amino acids. The CDR3 loop reads CASSPKGLAGGSYNEQFF. CDR3 bases: TGTGCCAGCAGTCCTAAGGGACTAGCGGGAGGGTCCTACAATGAGCAGTTCTTC.

This clonotype came up many times. The V gene is TRBV12-5, the J gene TRBJ2-1, with D perhaps TRBD1 or TRBD2 (5 bases each). V lost 11 bases and J lost 0, with 14 bases in between. Germline CDR1 reads LGHNT; CDR2 reads FRNRAP. The CDR3 consists of 14 residues. CDR3 nucleotides: TGTGCTCCAACGGGACGGAGCTCCTACAATGAGCAGTTCTTC. The encoded protein is CAPTGRSSYNEQFF. The full variable domain, completed using reference TRBV12-5 and TRBJ2-1, is DARVTQTPRHKVTEMGQEVTMRCQPILGHNTVFWYRQTMMQGLELLAYFRNRAPLDDSGMPKDRFSAEMPDATLATLKIQPSEPRDSAVYFCAPTGRSSYNEQFFGPGTRLTVL.

The chain carries TRBV29-1 and TRBJ2-7; a possible D gene is TRBD1 (6 bases). V was pared by 5 bases and J by 2 bases, with 13 bases between. The germline CDR1 and CDR2 sequences are SQVTM and ANQGSEA. The CDR3 extends over 13 amino acids. CDR3 protein: CSVLLRDTYEQYF. The CDR3, as DNA: TGCAGCGTTCTGTTAAGGGACACCTACGAGCAGTACTTC.

At least ten counts were recorded for this clonotype. The gene calls are TRBV7-9 and TRBJ1-2, with D unclear. Germline lookup yields CDR1 SEHNR and CDR2 FQNEAQ (reference sequence). V was clipped by 1 base and J by 2 bases, with 11 bases between them. CDR3 length: 15 residues. CDR3 amino acids: CASSLVAPGNYGYTF. DNA for the CDR3: TGTGCCAGCAGCTTAGTGGCTCCCGGGAACTATGGCTACACCTTC.

The chain is built from TRBV21-1 and TRBJ2-1; the table's TRBD1 call for D was not verified on the DNA. TRBV21-1 is listed as a pseudogene. There are 16 residues in the CDR3. The CDR3 bases are TGTGCCAGCAGCAAAGCTCCCAAAGACAGGCACAATGAGCAGTTCTTC. Its protein is CASSKAPKDRHNEQFF.

The chain joins TRBV2 to TRBJ1-2; no firm D call. Trimming removed 0 bases at V and 4 bases at J, with 15 bases between. Germline lookup yields CDR1 SNHLY and CDR2 FYNNEI. This CDR3 region has 16 residues. CDR3 sequence: CASSEAKGLGSYGYTF. The CDR3 region has the DNA TGTGCCAGCAGTGAAGCAAAAGGACTCGGGAGCTATGGCTACACCTTC.

As DNA, the CDR3 is TGTGCCAGCAGTTCCGGGGGGCCCAACGCTAACAATGAGCAGTTCTTC. Its translation is CASSSGGPNANNEQFF. The chain couples TRBV28 to TRBJ2-1, with D possibly being TRBD2 (7 bases). Germline values: CDR1 MDHEN, CDR2 SYDVKM. V was clipped by 4 bases and J by 5 bases, with 18 bases between them. The CDR3 loop spans 16 amino acids. Using reference TRBV28 and TRBJ2-1 for the parts outside the CDR3, the full variable domain is DVKVTQSSRYLVKRTGEKVFLECVQDMDHENMFWYRQDPGLGLRLIYFSYDVKMKEKGDIPEGYSVSREKKERFSLILESASTNQTSMYLCASSSGGPNANNEQFFGPGTRLTVL.

The table lists this clonotype with many counts. The rearrangement uses TRBV5-1 and TRBJ1-2; possibly TRBD1 for D (5 bases). Germline V gives CDR1 SGHRS, CDR2 YFSETQ. Trimming took 0 bases from V and 5 from J, leaving 11 bases between them. The CDR3 runs to 14 residues. The CDR3 loop is CASSLAQTVYGYTF. DNA for the CDR3: TGCGCCAGCAGCTTGGCACAGACAGTGTATGGCTACACCTTC.

This clonotype was detected ten times or more. The gene calls are TRBV28 and TRBJ1-2; D perhaps matches TRBD1 (5 bases). V was clipped by 5 bases and J by 4 bases, with 17 bases between them. CDR1 MDHEN and CDR2 SYDVKM come from the germline V gene. The CDR3 consists of 15 residues. The CDR3 loop is CASSGATEAIYGYTF. CDR3 sequence (DNA): TGTGCCAGCAGTGGAGCGACAGAGGCCATCTATGGCTACACCTTC.